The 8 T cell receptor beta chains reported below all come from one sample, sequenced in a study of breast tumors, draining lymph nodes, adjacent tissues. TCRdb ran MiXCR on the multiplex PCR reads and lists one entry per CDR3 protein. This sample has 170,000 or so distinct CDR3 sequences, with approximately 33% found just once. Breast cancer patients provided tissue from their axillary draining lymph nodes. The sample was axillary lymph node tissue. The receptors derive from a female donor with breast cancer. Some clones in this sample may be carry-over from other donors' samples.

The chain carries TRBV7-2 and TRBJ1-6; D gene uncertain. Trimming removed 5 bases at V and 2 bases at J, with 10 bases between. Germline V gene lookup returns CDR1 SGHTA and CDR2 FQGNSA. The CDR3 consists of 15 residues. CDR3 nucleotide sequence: TGTGCCAGCAGCGTCGGACTAGCCTATAATTCACCCCTCCACTTT. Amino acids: CASSVGLAYNSPLHF.

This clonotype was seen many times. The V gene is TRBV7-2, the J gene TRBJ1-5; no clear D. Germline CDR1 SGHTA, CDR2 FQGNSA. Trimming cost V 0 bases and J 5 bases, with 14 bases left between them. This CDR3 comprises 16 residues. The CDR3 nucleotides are TGTGCCAGCAGCTTAGCAGAGGGAGCAGGACATCAGCCCCAGCATTTT. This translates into CASSLAEGAGHQPQHF.

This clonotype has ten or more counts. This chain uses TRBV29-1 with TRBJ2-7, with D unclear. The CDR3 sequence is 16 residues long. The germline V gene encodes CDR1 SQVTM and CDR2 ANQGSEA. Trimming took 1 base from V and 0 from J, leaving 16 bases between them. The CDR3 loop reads CSVEAPNRVSSYEQYF. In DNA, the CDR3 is TGCAGCGTTGAAGCCCCCAACCGGGTTAGCTCCTACGAGCAGTACTTC.

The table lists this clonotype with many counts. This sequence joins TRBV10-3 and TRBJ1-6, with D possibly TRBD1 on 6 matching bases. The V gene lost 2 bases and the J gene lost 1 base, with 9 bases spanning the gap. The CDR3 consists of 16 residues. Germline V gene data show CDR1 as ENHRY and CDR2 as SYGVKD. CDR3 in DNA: TGTGCCATCAGTGAGCAGGGGCCATCCTATAATTCACCCCTCCACTTT. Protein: CAISEQGPSYNSPLHF.

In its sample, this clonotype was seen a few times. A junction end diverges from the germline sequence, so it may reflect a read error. The CDR3 reads CSARTRSSYTEQFF. The CDR3 DNA sequence: TGCAGTGCAAGGACTAGGAGCTCCTACACTGAGCAGTTCTTC. The chain couples TRBV20-1 to TRBJ2-1; 7 nucleotides line up with TRBD2. This CDR3 has 14 amino acids. The V gene's germline CDR1 is DFQATT and CDR2 SNEGSKA (reference sequence).

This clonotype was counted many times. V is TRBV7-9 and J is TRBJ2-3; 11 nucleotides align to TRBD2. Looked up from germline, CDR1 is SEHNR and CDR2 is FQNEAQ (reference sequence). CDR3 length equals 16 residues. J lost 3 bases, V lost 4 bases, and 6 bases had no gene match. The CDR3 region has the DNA TGTGCCAGCAGCTCCTTACTAGCGGGGGAAACAGATACGCAGTATTTT. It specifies CASSSLLAGETDTQYF. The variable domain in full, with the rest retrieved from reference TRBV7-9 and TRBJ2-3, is DTGVSQNPRHKITKRGQNVTFRCDPISEHNRLYWYRQTLGQGPEFLTYFQNEAQLEKSRLLSDRFSAERPKGSFSTLEIQRTEQGDSAMYLCASSSLLAGETDTQYFGPGTRLTVL.

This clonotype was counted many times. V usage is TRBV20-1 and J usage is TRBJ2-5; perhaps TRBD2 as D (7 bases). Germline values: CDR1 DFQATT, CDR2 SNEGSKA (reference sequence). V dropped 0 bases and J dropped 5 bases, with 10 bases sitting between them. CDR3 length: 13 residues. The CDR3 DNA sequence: TGCAGTGCTAGAGAGGGAGGGGGGGAGACCCAGTACTTC. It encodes CSAREGGGETQYF.

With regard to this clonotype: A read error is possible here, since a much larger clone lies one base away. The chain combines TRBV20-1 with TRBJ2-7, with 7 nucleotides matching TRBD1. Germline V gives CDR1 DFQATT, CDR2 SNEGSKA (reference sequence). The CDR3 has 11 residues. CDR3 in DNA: TGCAGTGCCAGACAGGGATACGAGCAGTCCTTC. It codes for CSARQGYEQSF.